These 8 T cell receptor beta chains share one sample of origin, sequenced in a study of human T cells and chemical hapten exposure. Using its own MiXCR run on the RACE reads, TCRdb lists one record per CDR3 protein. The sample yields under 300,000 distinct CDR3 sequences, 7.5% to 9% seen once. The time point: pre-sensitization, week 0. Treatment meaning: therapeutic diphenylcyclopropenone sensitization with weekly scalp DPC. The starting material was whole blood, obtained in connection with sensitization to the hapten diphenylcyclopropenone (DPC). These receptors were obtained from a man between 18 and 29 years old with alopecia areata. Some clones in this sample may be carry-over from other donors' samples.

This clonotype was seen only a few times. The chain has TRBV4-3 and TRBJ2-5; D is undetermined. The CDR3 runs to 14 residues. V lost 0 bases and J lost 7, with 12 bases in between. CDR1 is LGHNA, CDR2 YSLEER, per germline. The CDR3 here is CASSQDAREGTQYF. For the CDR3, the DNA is TGCGCCAGCAGCCAAGATGCCCGAGAAGGGACCCAGTACTTC.

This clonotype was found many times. Here the CDR3 reads CASSLSGVSTDTQYF. In DNA form, the CDR3 reads TGCGCCAGCAGCCTCTCCGGGGTGAGCACAGATACGCAGTATTTT. V is TRBV5-1 and J is TRBJ2-3; tentative D call: TRBD2 (5 bases). V lost 4 bases, J lost 0 bases, and 12 bases lay in between. Germline loops: CDR1 SGHRS, CDR2 YFSETQ. The CDR3 contains 15 residues.

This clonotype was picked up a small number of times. The CDR3 here is CASSSPFRLDNEKLFF. CDR3 DNA: TGCGCCAGCAGCTCTCCGTTTCGTTTGGATAATGAAAAACTGTTTTTT. The chain employs TRBV4-1 and TRBJ1-4; D gene unclear. Germline CDR1 MGHRA, CDR2 YSYEKL. This CDR3 region has 16 residues. The V end lost 5 bases, the J end lost 4 bases, and 17 bases lay between the germline ends.

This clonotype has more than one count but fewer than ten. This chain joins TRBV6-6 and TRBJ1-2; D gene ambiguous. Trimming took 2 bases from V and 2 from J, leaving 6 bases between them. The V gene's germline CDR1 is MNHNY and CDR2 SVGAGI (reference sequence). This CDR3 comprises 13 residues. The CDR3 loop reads CASSYPLNYGYTF. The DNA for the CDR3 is TGTGCCAGCAGTTACCCGTTAAACTATGGCTACACCTTC.

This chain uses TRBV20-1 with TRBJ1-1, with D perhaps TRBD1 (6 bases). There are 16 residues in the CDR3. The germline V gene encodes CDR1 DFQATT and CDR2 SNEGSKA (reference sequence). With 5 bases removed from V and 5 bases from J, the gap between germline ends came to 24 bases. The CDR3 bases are TGCAGTGCTCCAGATAAACAGGGCGCTGCAGGGACTGAAGCTTTCTTT. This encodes CSAPDKQGAAGTEAFF.

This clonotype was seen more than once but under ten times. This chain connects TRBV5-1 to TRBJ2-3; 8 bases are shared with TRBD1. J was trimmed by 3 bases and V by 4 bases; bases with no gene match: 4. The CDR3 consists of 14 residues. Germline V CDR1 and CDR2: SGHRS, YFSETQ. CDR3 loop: CASSIRGRTDTQYF. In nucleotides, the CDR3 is TGCGCCAGCAGCATCAGGGGGCGGACAGATACGCAGTATTTT.

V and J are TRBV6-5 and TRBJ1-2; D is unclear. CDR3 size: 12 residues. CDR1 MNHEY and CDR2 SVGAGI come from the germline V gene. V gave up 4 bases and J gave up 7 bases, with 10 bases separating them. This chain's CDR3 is CASSFFLGGYTF. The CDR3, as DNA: TGTGCCAGCAGTTTCTTCCTCGGTGGCTACACCTTC.

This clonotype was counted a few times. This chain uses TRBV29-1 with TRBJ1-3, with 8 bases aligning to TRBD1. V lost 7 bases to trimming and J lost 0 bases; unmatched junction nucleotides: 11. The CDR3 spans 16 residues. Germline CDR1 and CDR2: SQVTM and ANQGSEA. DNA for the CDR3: TGCAGCGCCCAATTACAGGGGGTATACTCTGGAAACACCATATATTTT. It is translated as CSAQLQGVYSGNTIYF.